Below are 27 T cell receptor beta chains sequenced from a single sample in a study of identical twins. TCRdb redid the calling of the 5' RACE reads with MiXCR, one entry per CDR3 protein. This table holds roughly 720,000 distinct CDR3 sequences, around a sixth found once. These data were also filed under a second study, of T cells expressing NK-cell markers.

The sample consisted of PBMCs. The receptors were gathered from a woman in her late teens or twenties in good health.

V is TRBV29-1 and J is TRBJ2-7; 9 nucleotides align to TRBD1. Germline assignment: CDR1 SQVTM and CDR2 ANQGSEA. V was clipped by 5 bases and J by 3 bases; unmatched bases: 5. CDR3 size: 13 residues. CDR3 nucleotide sequence: TGCAGCGTTCGGGACAGGGAAGTCTACGAGCAGTACTTC. It translates to CSVRDREVYEQYF.

As DNA, the CDR3 is TGCGCCAGCAGCCAAGTAATGAGGGGGAGGGGCTCCTACAATGAGCAGTTCTTC. Its translation is CASSQVMRGRGSYNEQFF. V usage is TRBV4-3 and J usage is TRBJ2-1; maybe TRBD2 (7 bases). Germline lookup yields CDR1 LGHNA and CDR2 YSLEER. CDR3 length equals 18 residues. V lost 1 base, J lost 0 bases, and 16 bases lay in between.

The chain carries TRBV12-3 or TRBV12-4 and TRBJ1-1, with TRBD1 as a possible D gene (5 bases). The CDR3 covers 14 residues. V was clipped by 3 bases and J by 5 bases, with 13 bases between them. CDR3 amino acids: CASSLGLAGTEAFF. DNA of the CDR3: TGTGCCAGCAGTTTGGGCCTGGCAGGGACTGAAGCTTTCTTT.

The chain joins TRBV6-5 to TRBJ1-4; a possible D gene is TRBD1 (5 bases). This CDR3 spans 15 amino acids. From germline, CDR1 is MNHEY and CDR2 SVGAGI. Between the trimmed V and J ends, which lost 0 bases and 6 bases, there was a span of 11 bases. CDR3 sequence: CASSYSRGLHEKLFF. CDR3 sequence (DNA): TGTGCCAGCAGTTACTCTAGGGGCTTGCATGAAAAACTGTTTTTT.

This clonotype was detected ten times or more. The V call is TRBV28, the J call TRBJ2-3, with a possible D match to TRBD2 (6 bases). The length of the CDR3 is 17 residues. Germline values: CDR1 MDHEN, CDR2 SYDVKM. V gave up 5 bases and J gave up 4 bases, with 22 bases separating them. CDR3 bases: TGTGCCAGCAGTCGAAGAGTGCGGGGCCTTTGGTCAGATACGCAGTATTTT. Translated: CASSRRVRGLWSDTQYF.

With regard to this clonotype: The junction departs from the called germline gene at one end, perhaps through a read error. V and J are TRBV9 and TRBJ1-3, with a tentative D call TRBD1 (5 bases). CDR3 length: 15 amino acids. CDR1 SGDLS and CDR2 YYNGEE come from the germline V gene. CDR3 region: CARSVAGASGNTIYF. The DNA of the CDR3 is TGTGCCCGCAGCGTAGCCGGGGCCTCTGGAAACACCATATATTTT.

The rearrangement links TRBV2 to TRBJ2-1, with 12 bases fitting TRBD2. The CDR3 is 16 residues long. Germline V gives CDR1 SNHLY, CDR2 FYNNEI. J was trimmed by 7 bases and V by 6 bases; bases with no gene match: 10. This CDR3 is CASSGLAGRGGNEQFF. For the CDR3, the DNA is TGTGCCAGCAGCGGACTAGCGGGAAGGGGAGGGAATGAGCAGTTCTTC. Full variable domain (rest looked up from reference TRBV2 and TRBJ2-1): EPEVTQTPSHQVTQMGQEVILRCVPISNHLYFYWYRQILGQKVEFLVSFYNNEISEKSEIFDDQFSVERPDGSNFTLKIRSTKLEDSAMYFCASSGLAGRGGNEQFFGPGTRLTVL.

The chain links TRBV9 to TRBJ2-7; 10 bases line up with TRBD2. This CDR3 contains 15 residues. Germline V CDR1 and CDR2: SGDLS, YYNGEE. The V and J ends lost 4 bases and 2 bases, in that order; junction bases with no gene match: 6. CDR3 coding DNA: TGTGCCAGCAGCATCGGGACTAGCGCAGCCTACGAGCAGTACTTC. This gives the protein CASSIGTSAAYEQYF.

This chain uses TRBV20-1 with TRBJ2-1; D unresolved. Per the germline V gene, CDR1 is DFQATT and CDR2 is SNEGSKA (reference sequence). Between the trimmed V and J ends, which lost 2 bases and 8 bases, there was a span of 13 bases. The CDR3 runs to 13 residues. The CDR3 DNA sequence: TGCAGTGCTAGATACGCGATATCGGATGAGCAGTTCTTC. Translated, it gives CSARYAISDEQFF.

V and J are TRBV7-9 and TRBJ2-3; D unclear. The germline V and J ends were trimmed by 5 bases and 2 bases, with 17 bases remaining between them. This CDR3 contains 16 residues. Germline V gene lookup returns CDR1 SEHNR and CDR2 FQNEAQ (reference sequence). CDR3 region: CASSLGRSADTDTQYF. Written as DNA, the CDR3 is TGTGCCAGCAGCCTAGGTCGAAGTGCGGACACAGATACGCAGTATTTT.

This clonotype showed up just a few times. This CDR3 reads CATSRVTGSTDTQYF. The CDR3 nucleotides read TGTGCCACCAGCAGAGTTACGGGAAGCACAGATACGCAGTATTTT. The chain links TRBV15 to TRBJ2-3; possible D gene TRBD2, 5 bases. Trimming pared 1 base from V and 0 bases from J, leaving 8 bases between. The germline gives CDR1 LNHNV, CDR2 YYDKDF (reference sequence). This CDR3 is 15 amino acids long.

The chain has TRBV7-2 and TRBJ2-7; the match to TRBD1 covers 7 bases. The CDR3 is 15 residues long. CDR1 is SGHTA and CDR2 is FQGNSA in the germline V gene. The V gene end was trimmed by 4 bases and the J gene end by 1 base; junction bases not matched to a gene: 7. The CDR3 sequence is CASSSRDSASYEQYF. CDR3 nucleotide sequence: TGTGCCAGCAGCTCCCGGGACAGTGCGTCCTACGAGCAGTACTTC. Supplemented by reference TRBV7-2 and TRBJ2-7, the full variable domain reads GAGVSQSPSNKVTEKGKDVELRCDPISGHTALYWYRQSLGQGLEFLIYFQGNSAPDKSGLPSDRFSAERTGGSVSTLTIQRTQQEDSAVYLCASSSRDSASYEQYFGPGTRLTVT.

This clonotype was found a few times. The CDR3 here is CATSDPRVTEQYF. CDR3 nucleotides: TGTGCCACCAGTGATCCCCGGGTAACGGAGCAGTATTTT. This chain joins TRBV24-1 and TRBJ2-3; D not certain. Germline V gene sequence: CDR1 KGHDR, CDR2 SFDVKD. This CDR3 has 13 amino acids. The V end lost 3 bases, the J end lost 11 bases, and 14 bases lay between the germline ends.

This clonotype was seen only a few times. The chain carries TRBV12-3 or TRBV12-4 and TRBJ1-5, with 9 positions matching TRBD1. V was pared by 7 bases and J by 6 bases, with 7 bases of the junction left unmatched. The CDR3 has 14 residues. The CDR3, as DNA: TGTGCCAGCACCTGGGGGACAGGGACTCAGCCCCAGCATTTT. Its translation is CASTWGTGTQPQHF.

The V gene is TRBV20-1, the J gene TRBJ1-1; D not resolved. Per germline, CDR1 DFQATT and CDR2 SNEGSKA (reference sequence). The V gene lost 6 bases and the J gene lost 5 bases, with 13 bases spanning the gap. This CDR3 comprises 12 residues. CDR3 loop: CSALGMGTEAFF. The DNA for the CDR3 is TGCAGTGCCTTGGGGATGGGGACTGAAGCTTTCTTT.

The chain combines TRBV5-5 with TRBJ2-1; TRBD1 matches 10 bases. This CDR3 is 15 amino acids long. Germline V gene data show CDR1 as SGHKS and CDR2 as YYEKEE (reference sequence). The J segment lost 3 bases and the V segment lost 4 bases, leaving 4 bases of the junction unmatched. The CDR3 loop is CASSGGDRGYNEQFF. The CDR3 DNA sequence: TGTGCCAGCAGCGGGGGGGACAGGGGCTACAATGAGCAGTTCTTC.

The chain employs TRBV20-1 and TRBJ2-1; 8 nucleotides align to TRBD1. From germline, CDR1 is DFQATT and CDR2 SNEGSKA (reference sequence). Trimming at V came to 1 base and at J to 4 bases, leaving 9 bases not matched to a gene. The CDR3 sequence is 16 residues long. The CDR3 is CSARVSWTGPYNEQFF. CDR3 DNA: TGCAGTGCTAGAGTCTCGTGGACAGGGCCATACAATGAGCAGTTCTTC.

This chain uses TRBV11-1 with TRBJ2-7, with D unresolved. In germline, CDR1 is SGHAT, CDR2 FQDESV (reference sequence). Trimming removed 0 bases at V and 3 bases at J, with 21 bases between. The CDR3 has 18 residues. CDR3 bases: TGTGCCAGCAGCTTAGCCACAGCCATGCCCCCAGACAACTACGAGCAGTACTTC. Amino acid sequence: CASSLATAMPPDNYEQYF.

The V call is TRBV5-1, the J call TRBJ2-5, with 14 nucleotides matching TRBD2. CDR1 and CDR2 from the germline V gene are SGHRS and YFSETQ. V was pared by 4 bases and J by 5 bases, with 4 bases of the junction left unmatched. The CDR3 length is 15 residues. CDR3 amino acids: CASSVTSGGAETQYF. DNA of the CDR3: TGCGCCAGCAGCGTGACTAGCGGGGGGGCGGAGACCCAGTACTTC.

DNA for the CDR3: TGTGCCAGCTCACCCCCGGGGACAGGGGGCACCATATATTTT. This gives the protein CASSPPGTGGTIYF. This chain links TRBV18 with TRBJ1-3; 11 bases map to TRBD1. Germline lookup yields CDR1 KGHSH and CDR2 LQKENI. The CDR3 has 14 residues. V was clipped by 3 bases and J by 9 bases; unmatched bases: 4. The full variable domain, rest sourced from reference TRBV18 and TRBJ1-3, is NAGVMQNPRHLVRRRGQEARLRCSPMKGHSHVYWYRQLPEEGLKFMVYLQKENIIDESGMPKERFSAEFPKEGPSILRIQQVVRGDSAAYFCASSPPGTGGTIYFGEGSWLTVV.

A note on this clonotype: This may arise from a read error, as a much more abundant clone is one base away. This sequence joins TRBV3-1 and TRBJ2-1, with D possibly TRBD2 on 6 matching bases. Germline CDR1 is LGHDT and CDR2 is YNNKEL (reference sequence). The CDR3 spans 18 residues. CDR3 region: CTSTFRTWRGKPDNEQFF. CDR3 nucleotide sequence: TGTACCAGCACTTTCCGAACTTGGAGGGGCAAGCCAGACAATGAGCAGTTCTTC.

V gene TRBV7-2 combines with J gene TRBJ2-5; D perhaps matches TRBD2 (5 bases). Trimming pared 8 bases from V and 5 bases from J, leaving 12 bases between. CDR3 length equals 12 residues. The germline V gene encodes CDR1 SGHTA and CDR2 FQGNSA. The CDR3: CASRWTEETQYF. The CDR3 nucleotides read TGTGCCAGCCGTTGGACTGAGGAGACCCAGTACTTC.

This clonotype showed up just a few times. The chain is built from TRBV3-1 and TRBJ1-2; tentatively, D is TRBD1 (5 bases). Trimming cost V 3 bases and J 8 bases, with 7 bases left between them. CDR1 is LGHDT, CDR2 YNNKEL, per germline (reference sequence). The CDR3 length is 11 residues. The CDR3, as DNA: TGTGCCAGCAGCCATGGGGGAGGCTACACCTTC. Translation: CASSHGGGYTF.

This chain connects TRBV20-1 to TRBJ2-1; perhaps TRBD2 as D (6 bases). Germline CDR1 and CDR2: DFQATT and SNEGSKA (reference sequence). V lost 7 bases, J lost 3 bases, and 16 bases lay in between. The CDR3 loop spans 14 amino acids. The CDR3 loop reads CSVQHPGLYNEQFF. The CDR3, as DNA: TGCAGTGTCCAACACCCGGGACTCTACAATGAGCAGTTCTTC.

The V call is TRBV15, the J call TRBJ2-7; D remains unclear. The CDR3 covers 15 residues. V lost 1 base and J 0 bases, leaving 10 bases between the germline ends. CDR1 is LNHNV, CDR2 YYDKDF, per germline (reference sequence). The CDR3 sequence is CATSRGGLNSYEQYF. The CDR3 nucleotides are TGTGCCACCAGCAGAGGCGGCCTCAACTCCTACGAGCAGTACTTC.

This clonotype came up a few times. This chain links TRBV12-3 or TRBV12-4 with TRBJ1-3, with D uncertain. This CDR3 comprises 11 residues. Trimming stripped 2 bases from V and 6 bases from J, with 2 bases between. The CDR3 coding sequence is TGTGCCAGCAGTTTACAAAACACCATATATTTT. Residues: CASSLQNTIYF.

This clonotype was seen a handful of times. This CDR3 is CASSSPGSPDTQYF. The CDR3 nucleotides read TGTGCCAGCAGCTCCCCGGGGAGCCCAGATACGCAGTATTTT. The V and J genes are TRBV7-9 and TRBJ2-3, with D possibly being TRBD2 (5 bases). Germline CDR1 reads SEHNR; CDR2 reads FQNEAQ (reference sequence). Trimming took off 4 bases at V and 4 bases at J, with 12 bases between the two ends. The CDR3 runs to 14 residues. Based on the CDR3 plus reference TRBV7-9 and TRBJ2-3, the full variable domain is DTGVSQNPRHKITKRGQNVTFRCDPISEHNRLYWYRQTLGQGPEFLTYFQNEAQLEKSRLLSDRFSAERPKGSFSTLEIQRTEQGDSAMYLCASSSPGSPDTQYFGPGTRLTVL.